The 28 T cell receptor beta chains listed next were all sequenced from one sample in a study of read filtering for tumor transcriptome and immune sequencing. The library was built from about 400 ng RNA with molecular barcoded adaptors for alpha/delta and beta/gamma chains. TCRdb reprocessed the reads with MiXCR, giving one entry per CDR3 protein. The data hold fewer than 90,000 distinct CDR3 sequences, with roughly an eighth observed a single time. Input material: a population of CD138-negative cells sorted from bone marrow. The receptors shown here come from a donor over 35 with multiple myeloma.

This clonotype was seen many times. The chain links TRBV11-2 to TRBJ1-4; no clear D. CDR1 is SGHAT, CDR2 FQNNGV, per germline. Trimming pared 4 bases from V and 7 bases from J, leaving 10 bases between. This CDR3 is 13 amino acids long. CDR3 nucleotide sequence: TGTGCCAGCAGCTCCGCGGGTGCTGAAAAACTGTTTTTT. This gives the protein CASSSAGAEKLFF.

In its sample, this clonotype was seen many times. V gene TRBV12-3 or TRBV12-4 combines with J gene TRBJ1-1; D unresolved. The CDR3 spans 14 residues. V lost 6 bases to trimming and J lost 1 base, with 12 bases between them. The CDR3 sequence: CASRRVPENTEAFF. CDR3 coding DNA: TGTGCCAGCAGGCGGGTCCCGGAGAACACTGAAGCTTTCTTT.

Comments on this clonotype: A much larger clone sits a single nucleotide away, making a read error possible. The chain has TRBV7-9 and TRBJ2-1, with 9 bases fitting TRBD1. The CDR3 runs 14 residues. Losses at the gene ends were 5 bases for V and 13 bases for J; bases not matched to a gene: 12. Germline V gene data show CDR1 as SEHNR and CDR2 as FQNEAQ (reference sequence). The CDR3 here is CASSPGQGFETQFF. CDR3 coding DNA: TGTGCCAGCAGCCCGGGACAGGGATTCGAGACCCAGTTCTTC. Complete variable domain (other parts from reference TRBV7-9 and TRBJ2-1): DTGVSQNPRHKITKRGQNVTFRCDPISEHNRLYWYRQTLGQGPEFLTYFQNEAQLEKSRLLSDRFSAERPKGSFSTLEIQRTEQGDSAMYLCASSPGQGFETQFFGPGTRLTVL.

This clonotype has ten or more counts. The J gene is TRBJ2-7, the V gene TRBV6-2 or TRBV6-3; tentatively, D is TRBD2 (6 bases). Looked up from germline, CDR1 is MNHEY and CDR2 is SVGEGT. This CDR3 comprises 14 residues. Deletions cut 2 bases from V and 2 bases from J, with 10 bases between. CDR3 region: CASSYTRGTYEQYF. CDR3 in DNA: TGTGCCAGCAGTTACACTCGGGGGACCTACGAGCAGTACTTC.

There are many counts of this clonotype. The DNA for the CDR3 is TGTGCCAGCAGTACTACAGGAGGCAGGACGTACTATGGCTACACCTTC. This encodes CASSTTGGRTYYGYTF. The V gene is TRBV28, the J gene TRBJ1-2; D is perhaps TRBD1 (5 bases). The V gene's germline CDR1 is MDHEN and CDR2 SYDVKM. The germline V and J ends were trimmed by 5 bases and 3 bases, with 19 bases remaining between them. This CDR3 has 16 residues.

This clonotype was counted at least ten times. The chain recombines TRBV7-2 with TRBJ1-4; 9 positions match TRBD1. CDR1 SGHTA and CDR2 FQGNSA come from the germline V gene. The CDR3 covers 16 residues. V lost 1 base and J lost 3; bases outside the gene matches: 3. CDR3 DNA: TGTGCCAGCAGCTTAGGGGGACAGGGCTCTAATGAAAAACTGTTTTTT. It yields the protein CASSLGGQGSNEKLFF.

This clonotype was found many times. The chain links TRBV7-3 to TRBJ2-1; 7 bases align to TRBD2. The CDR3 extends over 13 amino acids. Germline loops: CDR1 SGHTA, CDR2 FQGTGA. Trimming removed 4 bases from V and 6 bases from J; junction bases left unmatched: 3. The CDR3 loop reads CASSSGEGNEQFF. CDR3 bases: TGTGCCAGCAGCTCCGGGGAGGGCAATGAGCAGTTCTTC.

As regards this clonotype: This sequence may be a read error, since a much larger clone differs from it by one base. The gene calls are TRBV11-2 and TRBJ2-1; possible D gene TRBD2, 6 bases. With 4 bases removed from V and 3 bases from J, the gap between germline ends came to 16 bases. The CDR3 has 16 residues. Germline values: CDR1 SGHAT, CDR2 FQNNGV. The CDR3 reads CASSWGEEAVYNEQFF. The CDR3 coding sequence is TGTGCCAGCAGCTGGGGGGAGGAGGCCGTCTACAATGAGCAGTTCTTC.

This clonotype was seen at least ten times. DNA of the CDR3: TGCGCCAGCAGCGTAGCGGGACAGAACACCGGGGAGCTGTTTTTT. Translating it yields CASSVAGQNTGELFF. The V gene is TRBV5-1, the J gene TRBJ2-2; 8 positions agree with TRBD2. Germline V CDR1 and CDR2: SGHRS, YFSETQ. The CDR3 consists of 15 residues. J was trimmed by 1 base and V by 4 bases; bases with no gene match: 3.

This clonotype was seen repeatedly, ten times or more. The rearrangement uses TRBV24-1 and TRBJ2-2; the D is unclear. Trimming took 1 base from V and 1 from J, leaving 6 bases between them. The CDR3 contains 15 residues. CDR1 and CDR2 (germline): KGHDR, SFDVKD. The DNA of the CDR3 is TGTGCCACCAGTGATTTCAGGCGGAACACCGGGGAGCTGTTTTTT. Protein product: CATSDFRRNTGELFF.

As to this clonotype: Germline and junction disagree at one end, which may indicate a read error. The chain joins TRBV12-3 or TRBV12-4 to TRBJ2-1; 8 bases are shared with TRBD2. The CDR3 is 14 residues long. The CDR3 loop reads CAGSFTSGYNEQSF. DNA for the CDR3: TGTGCCGGCAGTTTTACTAGCGGATACAATGAGCAGTCCTTC.

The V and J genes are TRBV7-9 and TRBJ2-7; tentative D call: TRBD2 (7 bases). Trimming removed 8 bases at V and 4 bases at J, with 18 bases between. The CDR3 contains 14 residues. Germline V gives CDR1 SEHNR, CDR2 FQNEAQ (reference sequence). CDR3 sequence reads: CASRRSGGDYEQYF. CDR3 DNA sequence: TGTGCCAGCCGCCGTTCGGGGGGCGATTACGAGCAGTACTTC.

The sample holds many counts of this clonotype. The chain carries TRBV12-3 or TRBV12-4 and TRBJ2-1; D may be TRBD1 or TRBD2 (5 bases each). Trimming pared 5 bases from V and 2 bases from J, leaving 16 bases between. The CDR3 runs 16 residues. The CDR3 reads CASSLGTPRPYNEQFF. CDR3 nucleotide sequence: TGTGCCAGCAGTCTCGGGACCCCTCGCCCCTACAATGAGCAGTTCTTC.

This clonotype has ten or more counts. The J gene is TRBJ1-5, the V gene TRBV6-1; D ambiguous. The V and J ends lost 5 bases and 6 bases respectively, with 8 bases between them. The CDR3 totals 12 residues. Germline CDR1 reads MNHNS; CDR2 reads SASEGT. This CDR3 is CASSQEGQPQHF. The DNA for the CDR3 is TGTGCCAGCAGTCAGGAGGGTCAGCCCCAGCATTTT.

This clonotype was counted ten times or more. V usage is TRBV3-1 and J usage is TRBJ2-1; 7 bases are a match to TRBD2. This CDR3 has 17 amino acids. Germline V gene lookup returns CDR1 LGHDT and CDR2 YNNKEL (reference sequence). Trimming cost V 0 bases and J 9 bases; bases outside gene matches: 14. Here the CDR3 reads CASSQDLGGRFYGEQFF. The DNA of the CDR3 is TGTGCCAGCAGCCAAGATTTAGGCGGGAGATTTTACGGTGAGCAGTTCTTC.

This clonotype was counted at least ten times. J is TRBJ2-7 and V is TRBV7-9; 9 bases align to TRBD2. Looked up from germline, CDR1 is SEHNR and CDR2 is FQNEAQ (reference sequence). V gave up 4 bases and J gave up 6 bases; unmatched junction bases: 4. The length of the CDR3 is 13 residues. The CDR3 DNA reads TGTGCCAGCAGCTCAATAGCGGGAGCCGAGCAGTACTTC. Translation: CASSSIAGAEQYF.

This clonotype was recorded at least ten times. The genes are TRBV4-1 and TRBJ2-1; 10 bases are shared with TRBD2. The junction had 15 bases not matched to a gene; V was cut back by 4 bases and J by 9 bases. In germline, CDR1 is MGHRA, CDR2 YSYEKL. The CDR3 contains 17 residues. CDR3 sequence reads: CASSRPGLAETEGEQFF. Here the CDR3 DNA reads TGCGCCAGCAGCCGCCCCGGACTAGCGGAAACAGAGGGTGAGCAGTTCTTC.

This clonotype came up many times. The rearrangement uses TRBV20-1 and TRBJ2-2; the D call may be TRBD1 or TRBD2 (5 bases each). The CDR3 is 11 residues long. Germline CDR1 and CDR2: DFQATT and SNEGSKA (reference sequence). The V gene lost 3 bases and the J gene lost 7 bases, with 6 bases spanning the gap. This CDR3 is CSASGGGELFF. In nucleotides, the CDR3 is TGCAGTGCTAGTGGGGGCGGGGAGCTGTTTTTT.

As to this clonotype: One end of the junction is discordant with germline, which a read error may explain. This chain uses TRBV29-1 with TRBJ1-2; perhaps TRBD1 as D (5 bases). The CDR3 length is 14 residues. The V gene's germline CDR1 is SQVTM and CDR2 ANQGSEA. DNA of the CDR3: TGCAGCGTTGAAGACCAACGGGGCTACTATGGCTGCACCTTC. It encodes CSVEDQRGYYGCTF.

CDR3 loop: CSARRDGFQETQYF. The DNA of the CDR3 is TGCAGTGCTAGACGGGACGGATTCCAAGAGACCCAGTACTTC. The gene calls are TRBV20-1 and TRBJ2-5; possibly TRBD1 or TRBD2 for D (5 bases each). The V and J ends lost 2 bases and 1 base respectively, with 11 bases between them. The CDR3 covers 14 residues. Germline CDR1 reads DFQATT; CDR2 reads SNEGSKA (reference sequence).

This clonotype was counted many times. The CDR3 protein is CASSPGHGGFYGYTF. CDR3 in DNA: TGTGCCAGCAGTCCCGGTCATGGGGGCTTCTATGGCTACACCTTC. The gene calls are TRBV7-9 and TRBJ1-2; possible D gene TRBD1, 6 bases. V lost 6 bases, J lost 4 bases, and 18 bases lay in between. CDR1 SEHNR and CDR2 FQNEAQ come from the germline V gene (reference sequence). The CDR3 loop spans 15 amino acids.

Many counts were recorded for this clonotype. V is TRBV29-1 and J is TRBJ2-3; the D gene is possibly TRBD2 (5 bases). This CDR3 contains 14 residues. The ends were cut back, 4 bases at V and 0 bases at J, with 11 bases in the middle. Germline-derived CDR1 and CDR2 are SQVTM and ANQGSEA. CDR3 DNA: TGCAGCGTTGGGCTCAGGACTAGCACAGATACGCAGTATTTT. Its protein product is CSVGLRTSTDTQYF.

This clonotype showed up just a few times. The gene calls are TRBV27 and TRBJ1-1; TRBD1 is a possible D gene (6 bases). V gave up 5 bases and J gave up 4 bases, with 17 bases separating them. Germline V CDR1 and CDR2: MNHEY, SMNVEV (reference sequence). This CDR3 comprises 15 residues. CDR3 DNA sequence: TGTGCCAGCAGTATACTACAGGGTACGGTCACTGAAGCTTTCTTT. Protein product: CASSILQGTVTEAFF.

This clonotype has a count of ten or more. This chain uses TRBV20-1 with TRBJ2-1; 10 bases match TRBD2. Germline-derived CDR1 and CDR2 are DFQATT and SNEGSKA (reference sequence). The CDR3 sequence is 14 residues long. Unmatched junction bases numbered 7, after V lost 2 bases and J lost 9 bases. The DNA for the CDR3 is TGCAGTGCTAGACTAGCGGGAGAATCCAGTGAGCAGTTCTTC. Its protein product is CSARLAGESSEQFF.

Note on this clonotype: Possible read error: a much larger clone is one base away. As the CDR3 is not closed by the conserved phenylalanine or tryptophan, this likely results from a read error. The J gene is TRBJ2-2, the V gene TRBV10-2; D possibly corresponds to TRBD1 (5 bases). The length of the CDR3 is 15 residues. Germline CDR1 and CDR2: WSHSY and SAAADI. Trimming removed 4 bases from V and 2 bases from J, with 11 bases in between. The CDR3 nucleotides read TGCGCCAGCAGTGCCCAGGGTCCCAACACCGGGGAGCTGTTTCTT. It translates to CASSAQGPNTGELFL.

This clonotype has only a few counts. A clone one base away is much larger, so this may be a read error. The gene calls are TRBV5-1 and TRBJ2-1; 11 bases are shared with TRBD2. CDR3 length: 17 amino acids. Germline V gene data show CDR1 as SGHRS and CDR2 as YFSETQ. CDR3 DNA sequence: TGCGCCAGCAGCTTGGGTAATAGCGGGAGGGCCTACAATGGGCAGTTCTTC. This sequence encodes CASSLGNSGRAYNGQFF.

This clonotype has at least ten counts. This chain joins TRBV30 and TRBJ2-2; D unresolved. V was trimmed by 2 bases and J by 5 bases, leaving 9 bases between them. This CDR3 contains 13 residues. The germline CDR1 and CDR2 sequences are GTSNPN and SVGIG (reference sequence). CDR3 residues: CAWSSQGTGELFF. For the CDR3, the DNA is TGTGCCTGGAGTTCTCAAGGGACCGGGGAGCTGTTTTTT.

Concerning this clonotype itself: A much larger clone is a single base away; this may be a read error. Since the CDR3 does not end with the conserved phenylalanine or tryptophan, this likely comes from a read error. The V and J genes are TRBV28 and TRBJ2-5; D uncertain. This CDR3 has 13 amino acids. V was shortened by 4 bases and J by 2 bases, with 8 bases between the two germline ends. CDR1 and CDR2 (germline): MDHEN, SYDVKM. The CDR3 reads CASSSPQQETQYY. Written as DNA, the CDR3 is TGTGCCAGCAGTTCACCCCAGCAAGAGACCCAGTACTAC.